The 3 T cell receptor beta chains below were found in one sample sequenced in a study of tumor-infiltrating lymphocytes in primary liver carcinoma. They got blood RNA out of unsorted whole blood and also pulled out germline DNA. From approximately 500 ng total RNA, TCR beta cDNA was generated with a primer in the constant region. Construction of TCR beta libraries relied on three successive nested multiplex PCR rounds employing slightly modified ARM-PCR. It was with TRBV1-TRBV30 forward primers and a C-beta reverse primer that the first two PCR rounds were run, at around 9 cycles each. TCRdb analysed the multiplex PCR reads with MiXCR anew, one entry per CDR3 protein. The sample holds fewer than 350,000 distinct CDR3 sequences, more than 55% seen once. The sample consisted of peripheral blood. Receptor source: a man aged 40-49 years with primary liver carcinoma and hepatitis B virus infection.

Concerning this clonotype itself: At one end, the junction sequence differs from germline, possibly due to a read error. CDR3 sequence reads: CASRRDRHGHTF. CDR3 nucleotide sequence: TGTGCCAGCAGACGGGATAGACATGGCCACACCTTC. V is TRBV6-5 and J is TRBJ1-2, with no clear D. The CDR3 spans 12 residues. Per the germline V gene, CDR1 is MNHEY and CDR2 is SVGAGI.

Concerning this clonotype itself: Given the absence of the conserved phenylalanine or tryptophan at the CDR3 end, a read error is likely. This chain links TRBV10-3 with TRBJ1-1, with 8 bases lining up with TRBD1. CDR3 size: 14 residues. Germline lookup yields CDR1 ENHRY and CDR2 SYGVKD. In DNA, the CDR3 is TGCGCCATCAGCGGACAGGGTCTGAACACTGAAGCTTTCTAT. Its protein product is CAISGQGLNTEAFY.

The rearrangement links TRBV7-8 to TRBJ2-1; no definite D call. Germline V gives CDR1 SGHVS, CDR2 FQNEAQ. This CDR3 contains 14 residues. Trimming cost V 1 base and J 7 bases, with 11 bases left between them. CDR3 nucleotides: TGTGCCAGCAGCTTAGTCGTTCCGAGTAATGAGCAGTTCTTC. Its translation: CASSLVVPSNEQFF.